Given below is one T cell receptor (beta chain) in context. Its specificity is unknown. Germline CDR1 reads LNHDA; CDR2 reads SQIVND (reference sequence). Losses at the gene ends were 5 bases for V and 1 base for J; bases not matched to a gene: 7. This CDR3 contains 16 residues. Profiled with immunoSEQ multiplex PCR; TCRdb holds only in-frame clones, not every one. The data show roughly 57,000 clones, about four fifths seen once. The data originate from a study of OX40 agonist ivuxolimab in advanced cancers. Whole-study findings and limits: Low levels of normalized T-cell clonal expansion also appeared in some nonresponders. Doses of 0.1 to 3.0 mg/kg were accompanied by clonal expansion of CD4+ and CD8+ blood T cells by week 6. Among expanded peripheral T cells, antigen specificity went undetermined.

The sample was CD4+ or CD8+ T cells sorted from blood, taken in a trial of the OX40 agonist ivuxolimab. The source is an adult with an advanced solid tumor such as melanoma, head and neck, liver or kidney cancer. This chain joins TRBV19 and TRBJ2-2; TRBD1 aligns across 7 bases. The CDR3 loop reads CASSRSGTVNTGELFF. The CDR3 coding sequence is TGTGCCAGTAGTCGTTCCGGGACAGTGAACACCGGGGAGCTGTTTTTT.